This TCR beta chain was obtained from a study of T cell repertoires in cytomegalovirus infection. Study context: Shared public TCR beta signatures pointed to both CMV infection and a matching HLA type. The study, taken as a whole, reports: There were HLA-C-restricted CMV-specific TCR beta clonotypes dominating the ex vivo response. Based on cumulative public TCR beta family frequency, carriers of CMV plus the relevant HLA were identified.

V was clipped by 2 bases and J by 0 bases, with 10 bases between them. CDR3 length equals 15 residues. Germline assignment: CDR1 MDHEN and CDR2 SYDVKM. Comments on this clonotype: Its matching antigen is unknown.

MiXCR, run by TCRdb on the reads, gives a single entry per CDR3 protein. This sample has under 800,000 distinct CDR3 sequences, with 20% to 25% found just once. The TCR was taken from a human donor in good health (CMV status not recorded). Some clones in this sample may be carry-over from other donors' samples. The source material was CD8+ T cells from PBMCs. V gene TRBV28 combines with J gene TRBJ1-1; D might be TRBD1 (5 bases). The CDR3 loop reads CASSLEQALNTEAFF. CDR3 in DNA: TGTGCCAGCAGTTTAGAACAGGCCTTGAACACTGAAGCTTTCTTT. The full variable domain, in which reference TRBV28 and TRBJ1-1 provide the parts outside the CDR3, is DVKVTQSSRYLVKRTGEKVFLECVQDMDHENMFWYRQDPGLGLRLIYFSYDVKMKEKGDIPEGYSVSREKKERFSLILESASTNQTSMYLCASSLEQALNTEAFFGQGTRLTVV.